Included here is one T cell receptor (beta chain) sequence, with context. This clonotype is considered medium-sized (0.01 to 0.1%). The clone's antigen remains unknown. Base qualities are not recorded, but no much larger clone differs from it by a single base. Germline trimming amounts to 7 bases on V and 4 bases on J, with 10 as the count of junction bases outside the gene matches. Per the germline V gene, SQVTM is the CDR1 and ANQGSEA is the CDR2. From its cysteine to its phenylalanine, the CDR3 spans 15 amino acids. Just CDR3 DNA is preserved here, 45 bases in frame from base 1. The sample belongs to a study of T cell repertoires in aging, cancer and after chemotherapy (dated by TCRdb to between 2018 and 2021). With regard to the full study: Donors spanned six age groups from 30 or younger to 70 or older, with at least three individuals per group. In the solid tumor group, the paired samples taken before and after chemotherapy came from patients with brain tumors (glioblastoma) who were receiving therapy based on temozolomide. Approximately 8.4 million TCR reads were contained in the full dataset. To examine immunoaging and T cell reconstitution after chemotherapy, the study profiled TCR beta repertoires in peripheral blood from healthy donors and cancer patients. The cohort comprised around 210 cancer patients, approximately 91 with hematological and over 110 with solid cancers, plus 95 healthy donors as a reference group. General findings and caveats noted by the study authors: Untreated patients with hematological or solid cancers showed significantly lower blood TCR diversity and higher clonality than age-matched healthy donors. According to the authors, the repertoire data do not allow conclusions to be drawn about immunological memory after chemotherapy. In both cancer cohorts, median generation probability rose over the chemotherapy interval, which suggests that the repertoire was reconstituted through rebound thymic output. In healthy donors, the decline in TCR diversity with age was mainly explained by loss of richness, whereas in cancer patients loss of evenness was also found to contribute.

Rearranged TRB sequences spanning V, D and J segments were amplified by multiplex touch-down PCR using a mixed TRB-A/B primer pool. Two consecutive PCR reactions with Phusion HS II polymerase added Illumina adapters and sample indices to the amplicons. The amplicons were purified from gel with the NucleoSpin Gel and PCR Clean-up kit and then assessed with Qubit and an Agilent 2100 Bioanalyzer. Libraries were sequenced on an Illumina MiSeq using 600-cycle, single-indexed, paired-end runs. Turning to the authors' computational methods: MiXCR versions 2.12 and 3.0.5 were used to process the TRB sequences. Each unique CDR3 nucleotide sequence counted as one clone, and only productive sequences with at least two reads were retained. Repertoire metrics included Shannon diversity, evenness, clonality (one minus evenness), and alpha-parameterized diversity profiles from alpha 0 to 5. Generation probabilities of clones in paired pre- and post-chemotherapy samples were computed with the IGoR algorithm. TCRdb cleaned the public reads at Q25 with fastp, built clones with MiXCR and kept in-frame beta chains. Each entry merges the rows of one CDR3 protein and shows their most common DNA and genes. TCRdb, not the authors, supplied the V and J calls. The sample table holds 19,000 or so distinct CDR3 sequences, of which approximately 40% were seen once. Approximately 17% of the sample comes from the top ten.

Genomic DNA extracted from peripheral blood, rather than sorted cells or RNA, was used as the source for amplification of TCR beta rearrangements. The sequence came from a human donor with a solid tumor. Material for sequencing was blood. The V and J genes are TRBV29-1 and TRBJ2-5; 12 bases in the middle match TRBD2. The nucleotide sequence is TGCAGCGCCCCCCTCGCGGGACTAGCGGGAGAGACCCAGTACTTC. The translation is CSAPLAGLAGETQYF.